The 8 T cell receptor beta chains below were found in one sample sequenced in a study of blood T cell repertoires in COVID-19 (dated by TCRdb to 2020 to 2022). Library creation used the immunoSEQ multiplex PCR assay. As stored in TCRdb, this immuneACCESS dataset retains in-frame rearrangements with V and J assigned. A fraction of the clones does not appear; measured against another copy, unresolved V genes explain less than half of the discrepancy, and the remainder lacks a known reason. In all, the sample holds some 300,000 clones, and approximately 80% of those were seen once. The ten largest make up 4.1% of the sample. Input material: peripheral blood. These receptors were collected from a woman aged 45-60 years with active or convalescent COVID-19.

The chain employs TRBV5-1 and TRBJ2-3; weak D call: TRBD2 (6 bases). The V gene's germline CDR1 is SGHRS and CDR2 YFSETQ. V was pared by 1 base and J by 0 bases, with 12 bases between. The CDR3 extends over 16 amino acids. The CDR3 is CASSLNGRGSTDTQYF. The CDR3 nucleotides read TGCGCCAGCAGCTTGAACGGGAGAGGCAGCACAGATACGCAGTATTTT.

The chain carries TRBV5-4 and TRBJ2-1, with 10 bases identical to TRBD2. Per the germline V gene, CDR1 is SGHNT and CDR2 is YYREEE (reference sequence). J lost 7 bases, V lost 0 bases, and 4 bases had no gene match. This CDR3 region has 15 residues. In nucleotides, the CDR3 is TGTGCCAGCAGCTTGGAAGTTAGCGGGAGGAATGAGCAGTTCTTC. It yields the protein CASSLEVSGRNEQFF.

V and J are TRBV5-4 and TRBJ1-4; 10 nucleotides agree with TRBD1. The CDR3 sequence is 16 residues long. Germline V gives CDR1 SGHNT, CDR2 YYREEE (reference sequence). J lost 4 bases, V lost 0 bases, and 3 bases had no gene match. CDR3 residues: CASSLGGQGHNEKLFF. CDR3 coding DNA: TGTGCCAGCAGCTTGGGGGGACAGGGGCATAATGAAAAACTGTTTTTT.

A single count supports this clone. The chain couples TRBV29-1 to TRBJ2-5; tentative D call: TRBD2 (6 bases). Germline V gives CDR1 SQVTM, CDR2 ANQGSEA. The CDR3 sequence is 13 residues long. Trimming stripped 4 bases from V and 0 bases from J, with 9 bases between. For the CDR3, the DNA is TGCAGCGTTGGGAGGGAGTACCAAGAGACCCAGTACTTC. Protein: CSVGREYQETQYF.

The V gene is TRBV11-2, the J gene TRBJ2-5; no definite D call. The CDR3 spans 15 residues. V lost 0 bases and J 1 base, leaving 9 bases between the germline ends. Germline V gives CDR1 SGHAT, CDR2 FQNNGV. CDR3 region: CASSLDSHPQETQYF. The CDR3 DNA reads as TGTGCCAGCAGCTTAGATAGCCACCCCCAAGAGACCCAGTACTTC. Full variable domain (missing parts from reference TRBV11-2 and TRBJ2-5): EAGVAQSPRYKIIEKRQSVAFWCNPISGHATLYWYQQILGQGPKLLIQFQNNGVVDDSQLPKDRFSAERLKGVDSTLKIQPAKLEDSAVYLCASSLDSHPQETQYFGPGTRLLVL.

This clone was recorded once. The rearrangement uses TRBV5-1 and TRBJ1-1; TRBD1 might be the D (5 bases). The germline V gene has CDR1 SGHRS and CDR2 YFSETQ. The V gene lost 5 bases and the J gene lost 0 bases, with 14 bases spanning the gap. The CDR3 extends over 15 amino acids. CDR3 in amino acids: CASSSGQGMNTEAFF. The CDR3 coding sequence is TGCGCCAGCAGTTCCGGGCAGGGCATGAACACTGAAGCTTTCTTT.

The chain uses TRBV2 and TRBJ1-2; no reliable D call. Per germline, CDR1 SNHLY and CDR2 FYNNEI. V lost 5 bases and J 3 bases, leaving 16 bases between the germline ends. The CDR3 is 15 amino acids. The DNA for the CDR3 is TGTGCCAGCAGTCGGGCCCGACGGACTGACTATGGCTACACCTTC. The encoded protein is CASSRARRTDYGYTF.

The DNA for the CDR3 is TGTGCCAGCAGCTTAGACCTAGCGGGAGACACCTACAATGAGCAGTTCTTC. Amino acid sequence: CASSLDLAGDTYNEQFF. This chain connects TRBV7-6 to TRBJ2-1; 10 positions agree with TRBD2. V dropped 1 base and J dropped 2; count of bases not matched to a gene: 5. This CDR3 is built from 17 residues. Germline values: CDR1 SGHVS, CDR2 FNYEAQ.